This entry features one TCR beta chain sequence. Assay: immunoSEQ multiplex PCR; the TCRdb copy retains only in-frame clones and omits some. Among about 58,000 clones listed, 85% to 90% were seen once. The data originate from a study of blood T cell repertoires in COVID-19. For the study at large: Sites in the United States, Italy and Spain provided acute and convalescent COVID-19 samples.

This CDR3 spans 15 amino acids. From germline, CDR1 is SGDLS and CDR2 YYNGEE. Trimming removed 0 bases from V and 2 bases from J, with 12 bases in between. Sequences were obtained from peripheral blood. The receptor was derived from a man in his 60s with active COVID-19. This chain connects TRBV9 to TRBJ2-7; no clear D. The CDR3 nucleotides read TGTGCCAGCAGCGTAGATGTGACATCGGCCTACGAGCAGTACTTC. Its translation: CASSVDVTSAYEQYF. Drawing the rest from reference TRBV9 and TRBJ2-7, the complete variable domain is DSGVTQTPKHLITATGQRVTLRCSPRSGDLSVYWYQQSLDQGLQFLIQYYNGEERAKGNILERFSAQQFPDLHSELNLSSLELGDSALYFCASSVDVTSAYEQYFGPGTRLTVT.